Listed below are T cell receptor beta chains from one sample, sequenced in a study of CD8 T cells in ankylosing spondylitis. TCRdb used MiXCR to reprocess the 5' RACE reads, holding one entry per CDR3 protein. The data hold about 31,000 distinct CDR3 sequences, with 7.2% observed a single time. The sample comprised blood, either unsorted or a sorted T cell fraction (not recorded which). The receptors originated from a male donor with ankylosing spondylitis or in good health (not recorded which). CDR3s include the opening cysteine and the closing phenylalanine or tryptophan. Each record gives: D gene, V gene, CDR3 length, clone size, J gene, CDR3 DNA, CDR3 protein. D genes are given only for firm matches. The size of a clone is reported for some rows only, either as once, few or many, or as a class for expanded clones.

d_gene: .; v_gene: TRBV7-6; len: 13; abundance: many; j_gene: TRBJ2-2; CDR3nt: TGTGCCAGCAGCTTAGACCAAACCGGGGAGCTGTTTTTT; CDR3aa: CASSLDQTGELFF
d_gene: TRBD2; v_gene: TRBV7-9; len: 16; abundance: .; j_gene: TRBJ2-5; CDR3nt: TGTGCCAGCACACCCGACGGACTAGCGGGGTGGGAGACCCAGTACTTC; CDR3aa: CASTPDGLAGWETQYF
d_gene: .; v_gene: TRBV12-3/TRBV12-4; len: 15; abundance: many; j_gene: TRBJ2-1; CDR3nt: TGTGCCAGCAGTTCCTTAGGGGGGAGTATCAATGAGCAGTTCTTC; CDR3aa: CASSSLGGSINEQFF
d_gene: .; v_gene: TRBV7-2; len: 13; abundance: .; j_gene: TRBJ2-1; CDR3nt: TGTGCCAGCAGCTTAGGTGTAGGGGATGGGCAGTTCTTC; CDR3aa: CASSLGVGDGQFF
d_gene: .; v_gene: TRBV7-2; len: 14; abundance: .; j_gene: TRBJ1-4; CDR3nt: TGTGCCAGCAGCCGAATGGGGCTTAATGAAAAACTGTTTTTT; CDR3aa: CASSRMGLNEKLFF
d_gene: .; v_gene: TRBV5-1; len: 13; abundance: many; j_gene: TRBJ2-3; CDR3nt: TGCGCCAGCACCTCATCGGGCACAGATACGCAGTATTTT; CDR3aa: CASTSSGTDTQYF
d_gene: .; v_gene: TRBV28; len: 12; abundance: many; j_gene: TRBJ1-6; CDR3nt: TGTGCCAGCATCTCCGCCAATTCACCCCTCCACTTT; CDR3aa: CASISANSPLHF
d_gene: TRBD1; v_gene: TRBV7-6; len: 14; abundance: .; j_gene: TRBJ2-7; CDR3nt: TGTGCCAGCAGCGTCGCAGGGGGCGCGGGAGAGCAGTACTTC; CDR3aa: CASSVAGGAGEQYF
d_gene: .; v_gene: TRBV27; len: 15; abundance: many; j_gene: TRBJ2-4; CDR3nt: TGTGCCAGCAGTCGTAATACGGTAGCCAAAAACATTCAGTACTTC; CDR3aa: CASSRNTVAKNIQYF
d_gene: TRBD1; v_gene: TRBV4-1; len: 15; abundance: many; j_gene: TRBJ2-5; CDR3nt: TGCGCCAGCAGCACACAAGGACAGGGGCAAGAGACCCAGTACTTC; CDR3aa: CASSTQGQGQETQYF
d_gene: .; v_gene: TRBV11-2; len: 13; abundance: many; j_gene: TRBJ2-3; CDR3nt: TGTGCCAGCAGCCGGAGGAGCACAGATACGCAGTATTTT; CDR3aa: CASSRRSTDTQYF
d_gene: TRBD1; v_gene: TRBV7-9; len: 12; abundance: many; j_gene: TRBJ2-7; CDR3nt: TGTGCCAGCAGACGGGACAGCTACGAGCAGTACTTC; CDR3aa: CASRRDSYEQYF
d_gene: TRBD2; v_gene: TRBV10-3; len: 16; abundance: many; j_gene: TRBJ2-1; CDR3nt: TGTGCCACCAGGGGCCTAGCGGGAGAACAGGGCAATGAGCAGTTCTTC; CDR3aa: CATRGLAGEQGNEQFF
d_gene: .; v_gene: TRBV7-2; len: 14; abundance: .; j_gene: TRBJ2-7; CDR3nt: TGTGCCAGCAGCTCCCCAACGCCTTTCTACGAGCAGTACTTC; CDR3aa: CASSSPTPFYEQYF
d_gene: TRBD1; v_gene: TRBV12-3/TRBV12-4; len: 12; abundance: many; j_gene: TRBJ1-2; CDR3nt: TGTGCCAGCAGCCCGGGGGACAGGGGAAGGACCTTC; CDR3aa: CASSPGDRGRTF
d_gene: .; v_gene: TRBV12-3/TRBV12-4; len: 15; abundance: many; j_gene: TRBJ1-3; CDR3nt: TGTGCCAGCAGTCCCCATGGAGGGAGGGGAAACACCATATATTTT; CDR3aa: CASSPHGGRGNTIYF
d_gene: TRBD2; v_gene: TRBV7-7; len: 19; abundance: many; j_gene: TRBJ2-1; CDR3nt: TGTGCCAGCAGCTTACCCAGGACTAGCGGGAAAAGCTCCTACAATGAGCAGTTCTTC; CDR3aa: CASSLPRTSGKSSYNEQFF
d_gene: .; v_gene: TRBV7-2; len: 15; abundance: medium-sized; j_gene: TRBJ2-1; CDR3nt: TGTGCCAGCAGCTTAGAAGGCCAAGATTACAATGAGCAGTTCTTC; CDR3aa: CASSLEGQDYNEQFF
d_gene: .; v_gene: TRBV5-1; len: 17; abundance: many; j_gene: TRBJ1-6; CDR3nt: TGCGCCAGCAGCTTCTCCAGCCTCGACAGGACCAATTCACCCCTCCACTTT; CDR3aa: CASSFSSLDRTNSPLHF
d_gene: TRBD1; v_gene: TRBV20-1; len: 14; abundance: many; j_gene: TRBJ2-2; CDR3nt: TGCAGTGCTGGGGGACAGGGGTCGGGCGGGGAGCTGTTTTTT; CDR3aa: CSAGGQGSGGELFF
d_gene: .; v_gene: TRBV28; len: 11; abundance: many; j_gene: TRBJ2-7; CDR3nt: TGTGCCAGCAGTGGGCTTTTGGGCCAATTATTC; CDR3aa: CASSGLLGQLF
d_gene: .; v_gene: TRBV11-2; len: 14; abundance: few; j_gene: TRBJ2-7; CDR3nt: TGTGCCAGCAGCTTCTTCGGGGGCTTCTACGAGCAGTACTTC; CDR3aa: CASSFFGGFYEQYF
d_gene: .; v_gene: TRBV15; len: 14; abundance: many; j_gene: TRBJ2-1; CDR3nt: TGTGCCACCAGCAGAGTCCCCCAGGGCAGTGAGCAGTTCTTC; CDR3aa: CATSRVPQGSEQFF
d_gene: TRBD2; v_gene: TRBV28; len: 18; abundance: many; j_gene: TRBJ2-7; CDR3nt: TGTGCCAGCAGCCTCCCCGGCGAGGCGGGAGGGAAACCTTACGAGCAGTACTTC; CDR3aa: CASSLPGEAGGKPYEQYF
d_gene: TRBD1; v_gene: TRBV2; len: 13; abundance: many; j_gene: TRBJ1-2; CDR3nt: TGTGCCAGCTCGGGACAGGGAATCCATGGCTACACCTTC; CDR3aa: CASSGQGIHGYTF
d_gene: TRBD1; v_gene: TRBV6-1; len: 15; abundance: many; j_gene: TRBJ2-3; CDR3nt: TGTGCCAGCAGCGACAGGGGAGACCGCACAGATACGCAGTATTTT; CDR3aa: CASSDRGDRTDTQYF
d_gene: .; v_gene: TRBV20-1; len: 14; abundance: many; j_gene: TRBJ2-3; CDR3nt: TGCAGTGCGTTTTCCCCGGACGGCACAGATACGCAGTATTTT; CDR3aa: CSAFSPDGTDTQYF
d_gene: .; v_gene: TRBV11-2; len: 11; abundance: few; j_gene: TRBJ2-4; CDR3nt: TGTGCCAGCAGCCGGAGCGGGATTCAGTACTTC; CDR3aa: CASSRSGIQYF
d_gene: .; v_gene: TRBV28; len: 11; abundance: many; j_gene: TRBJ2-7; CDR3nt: TGTGCCAGCAGTTTGTCGCGGGAGCAGTACTTC; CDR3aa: CASSLSREQYF
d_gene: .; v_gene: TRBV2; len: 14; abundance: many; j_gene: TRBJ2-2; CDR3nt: TGTGCCAGCACCCTGGGACTGTCCACCGGGGAGCTGTTTTTT; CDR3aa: CASTLGLSTGELFF
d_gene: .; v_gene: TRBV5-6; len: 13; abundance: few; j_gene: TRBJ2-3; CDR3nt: TGTGCCAGCAGCTTGGTGCCCGGAGATACGCAGTATTTT; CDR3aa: CASSLVPGDTQYF
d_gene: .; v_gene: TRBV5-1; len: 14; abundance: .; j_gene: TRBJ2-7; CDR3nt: TGCGCCAGCAGCTTGGACTCCCTTATCGACGAGCAGTACTTC; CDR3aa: CASSLDSLIDEQYF
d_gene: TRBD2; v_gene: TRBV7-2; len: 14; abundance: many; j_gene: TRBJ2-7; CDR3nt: TGTGCCAGCAGCTCAATAGCGGGAGTGAACGAGCAGTACTTC; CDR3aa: CASSSIAGVNEQYF
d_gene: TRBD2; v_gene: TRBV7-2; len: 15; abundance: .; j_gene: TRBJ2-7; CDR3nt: TGTGCCAGCAGCATTACTAGCGGGAGCCCCTACGAGCAGTACTTC; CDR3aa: CASSITSGSPYEQYF
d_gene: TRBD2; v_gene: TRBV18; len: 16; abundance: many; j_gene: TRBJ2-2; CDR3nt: TGTGCCAGCTCACCAGGACTAGCGGGAGGTACCGGGGAGCTGTTTTTT; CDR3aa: CASSPGLAGGTGELFF
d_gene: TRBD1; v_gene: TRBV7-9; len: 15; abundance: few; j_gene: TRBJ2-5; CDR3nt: TGTGCCAGCAGCCCCGGACAGGCCTTCCAAGAGACCCAGTACTTC; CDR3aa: CASSPGQAFQETQYF
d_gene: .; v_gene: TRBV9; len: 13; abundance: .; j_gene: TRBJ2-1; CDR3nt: TGTGCCAGCAGCATCACTAGTGACAATGAGCAGTTCTTC; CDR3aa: CASSITSDNEQFF
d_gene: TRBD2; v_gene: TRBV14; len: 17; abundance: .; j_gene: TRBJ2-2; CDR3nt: TGTGCCAGCAGCCACGGGACTAGCGGCCCGACGCGCGGGGAGCTGTTTTTT; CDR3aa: CASSHGTSGPTRGELFF
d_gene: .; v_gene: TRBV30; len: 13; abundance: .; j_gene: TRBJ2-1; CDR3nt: TGTGCCTGGAGCGGGGGTCCCTACAATGAGCAGTTCTTC; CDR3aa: CAWSGGPYNEQFF
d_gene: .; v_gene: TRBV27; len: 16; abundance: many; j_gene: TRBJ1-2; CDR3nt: TGTGCCAGCAGACCATACTTCCTGACAGCCGGATATGGCTACACCTTC; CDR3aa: CASRPYFLTAGYGYTF
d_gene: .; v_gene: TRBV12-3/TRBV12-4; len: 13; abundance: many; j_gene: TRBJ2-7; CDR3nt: TGTGCCAGCAGATTAGGGGGGGGCCCCGAGCAGTACTTC; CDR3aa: CASRLGGGPEQYF
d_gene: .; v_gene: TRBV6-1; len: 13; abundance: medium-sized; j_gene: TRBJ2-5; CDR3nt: TGTGCCAGCGGAAAGGGAGGTGGGGAGACCCAGTACTTC; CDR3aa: CASGKGGGETQYF
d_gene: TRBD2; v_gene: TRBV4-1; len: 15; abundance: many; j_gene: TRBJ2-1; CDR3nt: TGCGCCAGCAGCCAGGCACTAGCGGGAGGTAATGAGCAGTTCTTC; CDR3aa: CASSQALAGGNEQFF
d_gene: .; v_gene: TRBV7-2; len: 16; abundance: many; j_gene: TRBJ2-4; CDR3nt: TGTGCCAGCAGCCCCTCAGGGACAATAGCCAAAAACATTCAGTACTTC; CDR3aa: CASSPSGTIAKNIQYF
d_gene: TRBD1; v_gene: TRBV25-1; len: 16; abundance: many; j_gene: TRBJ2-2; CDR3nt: TGTGCCAGCAGTGAGTCGGACAGGTGGAACACCGGGGAGCTGTTTTTT; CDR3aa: CASSESDRWNTGELFF
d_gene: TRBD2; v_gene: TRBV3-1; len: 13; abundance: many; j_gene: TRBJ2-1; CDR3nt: TGTGCCAGCAGCCAGGCGACTAGCGGGAGAGTGTTCTTC; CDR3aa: CASSQATSGRVFF
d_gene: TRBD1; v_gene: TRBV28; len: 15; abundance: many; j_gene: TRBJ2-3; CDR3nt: TGTGCCAGCAGAAGGGGACAGGGAAACACAGATACGCAGTATTTT; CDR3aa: CASRRGQGNTDTQYF
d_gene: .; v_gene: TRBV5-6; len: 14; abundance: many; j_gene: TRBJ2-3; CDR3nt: TGTGCCAGCAGCTTGGCCCGGGGAGCGGATACGCAGTATTTT; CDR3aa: CASSLARGADTQYF
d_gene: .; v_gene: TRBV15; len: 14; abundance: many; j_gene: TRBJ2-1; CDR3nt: TGTGCCACCAGCAGAGACCTGTCAGGGGATGAGCAGTTCTTC; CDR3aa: CATSRDLSGDEQFF
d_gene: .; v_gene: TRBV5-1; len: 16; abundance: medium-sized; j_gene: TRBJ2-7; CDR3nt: TGCGCCAGCAGCTTGGGGTCAGGGTTGAGCTCCTACGAGCAGTACTTC; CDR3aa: CASSLGSGLSSYEQYF
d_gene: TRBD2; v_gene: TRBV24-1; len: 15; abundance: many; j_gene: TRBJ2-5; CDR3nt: TGTGCCACCAGTCGCGGACTAGCGGGAGAAGAGACCCAGTACTTC; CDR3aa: CATSRGLAGEETQYF
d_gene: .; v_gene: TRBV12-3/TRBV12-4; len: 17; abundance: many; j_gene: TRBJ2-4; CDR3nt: TGTGCCAGCAGTTTAGGGGGTTCACAGCTAGCCAAAAACATTCAGTACTTC; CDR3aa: CASSLGGSQLAKNIQYF
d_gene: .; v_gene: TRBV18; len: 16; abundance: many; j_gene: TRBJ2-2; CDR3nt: TGTGCCAGCTCAACGGGACTCACAATGAACACCGGGGAGCTGTTTTTT; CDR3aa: CASSTGLTMNTGELFF
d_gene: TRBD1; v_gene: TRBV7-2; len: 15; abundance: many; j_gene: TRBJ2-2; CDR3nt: TGTGCCAGCAGCTGGACAGGTTCGAACACCGGGGAGCTGTTTTTT; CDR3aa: CASSWTGSNTGELFF
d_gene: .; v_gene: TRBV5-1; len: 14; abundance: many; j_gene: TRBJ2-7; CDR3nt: TGCGCCAGCAGCTTGGGGGGCGGCTCCTACGAGCAGTACTTC; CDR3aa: CASSLGGGSYEQYF
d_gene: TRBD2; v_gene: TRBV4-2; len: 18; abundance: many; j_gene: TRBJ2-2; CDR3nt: TGTGCCAGCAGCCAAGATTGGGGGGCTAGCGGGAGTGGCGGGGAGCTGTTTTTT; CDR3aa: CASSQDWGASGSGGELFF
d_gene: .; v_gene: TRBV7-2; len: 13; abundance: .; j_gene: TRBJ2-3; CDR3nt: TGTGCCAGCAGCTTCTCCTTGAAGGATACGCAGTATTTT; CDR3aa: CASSFSLKDTQYF